This T cell receptor (beta chain) was captured by sequencing in a study of shared clonotypes between healthy human individuals. Sequencing used immunoSEQ multiplex PCR; TCRdb keeps in-frame clones, though not all of them. The data contain under 750,000 clones, approximately 77% of them singletons. Sequenced input: memory CD4+ T cells sorted from blood. Subset of the sample: CD45RA-negative fraction. This sequence originates from a woman aged 30 to 39 in good health.

CDR3: CASSRLAGANVLTF. Here the CDR3 DNA reads TGTGCCAGCAGCCGACTAGCTGGGGCCAACGTCCTGACTTTC. This chain uses TRBV11-1 with TRBJ2-6; a weak D match, TRBD2 (6 bases). Germline loops: CDR1 SGHAT, CDR2 FQDESV (reference sequence). V lost 5 bases to trimming and J lost 2 bases, with 7 bases between them. This CDR3 spans 14 amino acids.